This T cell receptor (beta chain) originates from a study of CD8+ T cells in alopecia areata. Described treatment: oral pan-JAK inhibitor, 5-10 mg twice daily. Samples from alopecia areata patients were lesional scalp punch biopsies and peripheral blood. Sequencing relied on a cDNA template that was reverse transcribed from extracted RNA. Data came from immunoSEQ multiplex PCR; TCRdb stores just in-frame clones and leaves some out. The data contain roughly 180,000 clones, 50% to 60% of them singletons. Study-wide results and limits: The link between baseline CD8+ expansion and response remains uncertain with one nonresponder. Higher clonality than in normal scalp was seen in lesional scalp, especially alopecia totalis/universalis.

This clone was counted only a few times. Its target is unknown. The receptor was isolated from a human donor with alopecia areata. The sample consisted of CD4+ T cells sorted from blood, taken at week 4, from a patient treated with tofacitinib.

The CDR3 loop is CASSRGETQYF. CDR3 sequence (DNA): TGTGCCAGCTCGCGGGGAGAGACCCAGTACTTC. The gene calls are TRBV18 and TRBJ2-5; D is possibly TRBD2 (6 bases). Germline V gene lookup returns CDR1 KGHSH and CDR2 LQKENI. Trimming took off 6 bases at V and 4 bases at J, with 6 bases between the two ends. This CDR3 is 11 amino acids long.